Here is one TCR beta chain with its context. Some clones are missing from TCRdb's copy, which holds only in-frame ones; the method was immunoSEQ multiplex PCR. Of around 2.5 million clones in the sample, approximately 93% were seen once. The data stem from a study of shared clonotypes between healthy human individuals. There are 17 residues in the CDR3. Germline V gene data show CDR1 as MDHEN and CDR2 as SYDVKM. V was clipped by 5 bases and J by 4 bases; unmatched bases: 10. The sequenced material came from naive CD4+ T cells from PBMCs. Subset specified: CD45RA+ positively selected. The chain links TRBV28 to TRBJ2-2; 10 bases map to TRBD1. The sequence was collected from a man between 18 and 35 years old in good health. Some clones in this sample may be carry-over from other donors' samples. In DNA form, the CDR3 reads TGTGCCAGCAGTCGGGGGACAGGGGTGGATGTCACCGGGGAGCTGTTTTTT. Protein product: CASSRGTGVDVTGELFF.